A selection of T cell receptor beta chains follows, all from one sample in a study of OX40 agonist ivuxolimab in advanced cancers. Generated by immunoSEQ multiplex PCR, the TCRdb table keeps only in-frame clones and is missing some. The sample carries about 140,000 clones, just over 90% recorded once. This sample comprised CD4+ or CD8+ T cells sorted from blood, obtained in a trial of the OX40 agonist ivuxolimab. The receptors stem from an adult with an advanced solid tumor such as melanoma, head and neck, liver or kidney cancer. CDR3s include the opening cysteine and the closing phenylalanine or tryptophan. D genes are given only for firm matches. A row's size may be missing; if present it is once, few, many or a size class.

NA TRBJ1-2 TRBV6-4 11 few CASSMQDGYTF TGTGCCAGCAGTATGCAGGATGGCTACACCTTC
TRBD2 TRBJ2-7 TRBV7-2 18 NA CASSLIGLAGGGSYEQYF TGTGCCAGCAGCTTAATCGGACTAGCGGGAGGAGGCTCCTACGAGCAGTACTTC
TRBD1 TRBJ1-2 TRBV6-1 13 NA CASKTGTNYGYTF TGTGCCAGCAAGACAGGGACAAACTATGGCTACACCTTC
TRBD2 TRBJ2-1 TRBV29-1 16 NA CSVEVGVAGGWNEQFF TGCAGCGTTGAAGTTGGGGTAGCGGGGGGGTGGAATGAGCAGTTCTTC
NA TRBJ1-2 TRBV6-6 13 NA CASSPGAPHGYTF TGTGCCAGCAGCCCTGGGGCACCTCATGGCTACACCTTC
NA TRBJ2-5 TRBV19 16 NA CASSKGTRGFGETQYF TGTGCCAGTAGTAAGGGGACAAGGGGTTTCGGGGAGACCCAGTACTTC
NA TRBJ1-3 TRBV9 15 NA CASSVGGGGGNTIYF TGTGCCAGCAGCGTCGGGGGGGGAGGTGGAAACACCATATATTTT
TRBD2 TRBJ2-7 TRBV11-2 15 NA CASSAGTSRSGEQYF TGTGCCAGCAGCGCCGGGACTAGTCGTTCGGGGGAGCAGTACTTC
NA TRBJ2-7 TRBV27 14 NA CASSGQLYSYEQYF TGTGCCAGCTCCGGACAGCTATACTCCTACGAGCAGTACTTC
NA TRBJ1-5 TRBV6-1 13 NA CASSEAGVQPQHF TGTGCCAGCAGTGAAGCAGGGGTTCAGCCCCAGCATTTT
NA TRBJ2-7 TRBV21-1 19 NA CASSLYSGTGEYFSYGQYF TGTGCCAGCAGCCTATACTCCGGGACAGGGGAATACTTCTCCTACGGGCAGTACTTC
TRBD1 TRBJ1-1 TRBV11-2 12 NA CASSPDRVEAFF TGTGCCAGCAGCCCCGACAGGGTTGAAGCTTTCTTT
NA TRBJ2-7 TRBV7-2 16 NA CASSPPQGKGTYEQYF TGTGCCAGCAGCCCCCCCCAGGGGAAGGGTACCTACGAGCAGTACTTC
TRBD1 TRBJ1-1 TRBV7-2 13 NA CASSLVGQAEAFF TGTGCCAGCAGCTTAGTAGGACAGGCCGAAGCTTTCTTT
NA TRBJ1-5 TRBV28 15 NA CASSRLDSPNQPQHF TGTGCCAGCAGTCGCCTTGACAGCCCCAATCAGCCCCAGCATTTT
NA TRBJ1-2 TRBV5-4 18 once CASSQDAWTDTVNYGYTF TGTGCCAGCAGCCAAGATGCCTGGACAGATACAGTTAACTATGGCTACACCTTC
TRBD2 TRBJ2-3 TRBV11-1 18 NA CASRPGSGGPLGTDTQYF TGTGCCAGCAGACCGGGCAGCGGGGGGCCACTGGGCACAGATACGCAGTATTTT
NA TRBJ1-6 TRBV2 13 NA CASSEHEGSPLHF TGTGCCAGCAGTGAACATGAAGGTTCACCCCTCCACTTT
NA TRBJ2-7 TRBV18 15 NA CASSPRGPGSYEQYF TGTGCCAGCTCACCACGGGGACCCGGCTCCTACGAGCAGTACTTC
TRBD1 TRBJ2-4 TRBV29-1 14 NA CSATGTGLKNIQYF TGCAGCGCTACCGGGACAGGACTCAAAAACATTCAGTACTTC
TRBD1 TRBJ1-2 TRBV18 15 NA CASSPERTGRDGYTF TGTGCCAGCTCACCCGAGAGGACAGGGAGGGATGGCTACACCTTC
NA TRBJ1-1 TRBV6-5 13 NA CASSYYGGTEAFF TGTGCCAGCAGTTACTACGGGGGGACTGAAGCTTTCTTT
NA TRBJ1-1 TRBV7-9 15 NA CASSLGGAGDTEAFF TGTGCCAGCAGCCTCGGGGGCGCGGGAGACACTGAAGCTTTCTTT
TRBD2 TRBJ2-2 TRBV7-9 16 NA CASSRHGGRGSGELFF TGTGCCAGCAGCCGCCACGGCGGGAGAGGGTCCGGGGAGCTGTTTTTT
TRBD2 TRBJ2-1 TRBV9 16 NA CASSTLAGGSYNEQFF TGTGCCAGCAGCACCCTAGCGGGAGGATCCTACAATGAGCAGTTCTTC
NA TRBJ1-5 TRBV6-4 15 NA CASSDAKGDNQPQHF TGTGCCAGCAGTGACGCTAAAGGGGACAATCAGCCCCAGCATTTT
TRBD2 TRBJ2-1 TRBV2 16 NA CATSRTREYYYNEQFF TGTGCCACCAGTAGGACTAGGGAGTATTACTACAATGAGCAGTTCTTC
NA TRBJ1-1 TRBV28 13 NA CASRLKGNTEAFF TGTGCCAGCAGGTTAAAGGGAAACACTGAAGCTTTCTTT
NA TRBJ2-3 TRBV5-6 15 once CASTPTPQGTDTQYF TGTGCCAGCACCCCGACACCTCAGGGCACAGATACGCAGTATTTT
TRBD1 TRBJ2-5 TRBV6-1 14 NA CASTDRGLRETQYF TGTGCCAGCACGGACAGGGGGTTGAGGGAGACCCAGTACTTC
NA TRBJ1-1 TRBV27 13 once CASSLKRSTEAFF TGTGCCAGCAGTTTAAAGCGGAGCACTGAAGCTTTCTTT
TRBD2 TRBJ2-3 TRBV6-5 14 NA CASSRTSFSDTQYF TGTGCCAGCAGTAGGACTAGCTTTTCAGATACGCAGTATTTT
NA TRBJ1-5 TRBV9 13 NA CASSETAVGPQHF TGTGCCAGCAGCGAGACGGCCGTAGGGCCCCAGCATTTT
NA TRBJ2-3 TRBV6-5 12 NA CASRDITDTQYF TGTGCCAGCAGGGACATCACAGATACGCAGTATTTT
TRBD1 TRBJ2-4 TRBV30 15 NA CAWSKDQGVKNIQYF TGTGCCTGGAGTAAAGACCAGGGGGTCAAAAACATTCAGTACTTC
TRBD1 TRBJ1-3 TRBV7-9 17 NA CASSQDPHRGPGNTIYF TGCGCCAGCAGCCAAGACCCCCACAGGGGGCCAGGAAACACCATATATTTT
NA TRBJ2-5 TRBV11-2 13 NA CASSLGVQETQYF TGTGCCAGCAGCCTCGGGGTACAAGAGACCCAGTACTTC
NA TRBJ2-1 TRBV5-4 15 NA CASSLGGYGGDEQFF TGTGCCAGCAGCTTGGGGGGTTATGGGGGCGATGAGCAGTTCTTC
NA TRBJ1-1 TRBV19 14 NA CASSADRINTEAFF TGTGCCAGTAGTGCGGACAGAATAAACACTGAAGCTTTCTTT
TRBD1 TRBJ2-2 TRBV7-2 16 once CASSPGGQGPIRELFF TGTGCCAGCAGCCCTGGGGGACAGGGGCCGATAAGGGAGCTGTTTTTT
TRBD1 TRBJ2-1 TRBV18 14 NA CASSRDAGGNEQFF TGTGCCAGCTCACGGGACGCAGGGGGCAATGAGCAGTTCTTC
TRBD1 TRBJ1-1 TRBV7-2 15 NA CASSSQGQTNTEAFF TGTGCCAGCAGCTCCCAGGGACAGACGAACACTGAAGCTTTCTTT
TRBD2 TRBJ2-5 TRBV27 18 NA CASSPRLAGGPPRETQYF TGTGCCAGCAGTCCGAGACTAGCGGGAGGGCCTCCTAGAGAGACCCAGTACTTC
NA TRBJ1-1 TRBV5-6 16 NA CASSLERALMNTEAFF TGTGCCAGCAGCTTGGAGCGGGCCCTCATGAACACTGAAGCTTTCTTT
TRBD1 TRBJ1-4 TRBV19 15 NA CASSNPRGQGEKLFF TGTGCCAGTAGTAATCCCAGGGGGCAAGGGGAAAAACTGTTTTTT
TRBD1 TRBJ1-2 TRBV19 15 NA CASSIPLGQGWGYTF TGTGCCAGTAGTATACCCCTCGGACAGGGTTGGGGCTACACCTTC
NA TRBJ1-1 TRBV5-1 13 NA CASSLLGYTEAFF TGCGCCAGCAGCTTACTTGGGTACACTGAAGCTTTCTTT
TRBD2 TRBJ2-5 TRBV11-3 14 NA CASSGSGRAETQYF TGTGCCAGCAGCGGTAGCGGGAGGGCAGAGACCCAGTACTTC
TRBD1 TRBJ1-2 TRBV5-4 14 NA CASSSQGANYGYTF TGTGCCAGCAGCTCCCAGGGGGCAAACTATGGCTACACCTTC
NA TRBJ1-2 TRBV6-1 15 NA CASSEVSGGLNGYTF TGTGCCAGCAGTGAAGTATCTGGGGGATTGAATGGCTACACCTTC
NA TRBJ1-4 TRBV5-1 18 NA CASSLGVGRLATNEKLFF TGCGCCAGCAGCTTGGGAGTGGGCAGGCTCGCAACTAATGAAAAACTGTTTTTT
NA TRBJ2-4 TRBV7-2 14 NA CASSFGLAKNIQYF TGTGCCAGCAGCTTCGGATTAGCCAAAAACATTCAGTACTTC
TRBD2 TRBJ2-7 TRBV6-5 14 few CASRGTSGSYEQYF TGTGCCAGCAGGGGGACTAGCGGCTCCTACGAGCAGTACTTC